A selection of T cell receptor beta chains follows, all from one sample in a study of blood T cell repertoires in COVID-19. Sequenced by immunoSEQ multiplex PCR; TCRdb stores in-frame clones only, minus some. Of tens of thousands of clones listed, around four fifths are singletons. The sample taken for sequencing was peripheral blood. All receptors come from a human donor in a cohort sampled during active COVID-19. The CDR3 runs from the conserved cysteine through the conserved F or W.

j_call,v_call,cdr3_aa
TRBJ2-1,TRBV5-1,CASKTSGGAQNEQFF
TRBJ1-1,TRBV5-1,CASSRDSEPNTEAFF
TRBJ1-4,TRBV2,CASTQGLRINEKLFF
TRBJ2-7,TRBV10-3,CAISVGWGPQGGYEQYF
TRBJ1-3,TRBV7-9,CASSFHADSGNTIYF
TRBJ2-5,TRBV5-1,CASSLDSGQETQYF
TRBJ2-7,TRBV7-3,CASSYTFSGTGAYEQYF
TRBJ1-5,TRBV2,CASSPTAGGFDQPQHF
TRBJ1-5,TRBV6-5,CASSWTGDSNQPQHF
TRBJ1-2,TRBV18,CASSESGTGFYGYTF
TRBJ2-5,TRBV18,CASSPEPETQYF
TRBJ2-7,TRBV5-1,CASSVKQGTAYEQYF
TRBJ2-2,TRBV6-1,CASSERTGNTGELFF
TRBJ1-5,TRBV7-2,CASSSTVGQPQHF
TRBJ1-5,TRBV19,CASSIGQVSNQPQHF
TRBJ1-4,TRBV4-1,CASSQSNRGTNEKLFF
TRBJ2-7,TRBV5-6,CASSYGTGVSYEQYF
TRBJ2-2,TRBV5-1,CASSLEDQGNTGELFF
TRBJ1-1,TRBV3-1/TRBV3-2,CASSPGQFGMNTEAFF
TRBJ1-1,TRBV30,CAWSRNNQGTEAFF
TRBJ2-7,TRBV5-8,CASSSGGRDEQYF
TRBJ2-3,TRBV9,CASSVALTDSQYF
TRBJ2-1,TRBV30,CAWSPASGSIYEQFF
TRBJ1-2,TRBV3-1/TRBV3-2,CASSTGQWGYTF
TRBJ2-5,TRBV3-1/TRBV3-2,CASSPTLSGTQETQYF
TRBJ2-1,TRBV6-5,CASRTSGSDEQFF
TRBJ2-3,TRBV10-3,CAINTGGTDTQYF
TRBJ1-2,TRBV4-3,CASSPQQRGGYTF
TRBJ2-3,TRBV19,CASSLPRGTSGSRTDTQYF
TRBJ2-7,TRBV24-1,CATSRTGGTYEQYF
TRBJ1-1,TRBV2,CASSLQGKTNTEAFF
TRBJ2-1,TRBV7-2,CASSLLGLAANNEQFF
TRBJ1-4,TRBV5-1,CASSSDQGSNEKLFF
TRBJ2-5,TRBV7-8,CASSLQTGGRTQYF
TRBJ1-2,TRBV4-3,CASSQDLTDGYGYTF
TRBJ1-2,TRBV7-2,CASSFDSNYGYTF
TRBJ2-3,TRBV25-1,CASSDRADTQYF
TRBJ1-1,TRBV6-2/TRBV6-3,CASSHRQGSMNTEAFF
TRBJ1-1,TRBV19,CASSMDRGTEAFF
TRBJ2-7,TRBV7-2,CASSSGTGSNEQYF
TRBJ2-2,TRBV7-3,CASSPPGGPGELFF
TRBJ2-3,TRBV7-3,CASSLLGTQVRDTQYF
TRBJ2-1,TRBV10-3,CAIRTGQPSYNEQFF
TRBJ2-1,TRBV2,CASRLRLAGEAYNEQFF
TRBJ2-3,TRBV9,CASSLDEQPTDTQYF
TRBJ1-2,TRBV29-1,CSVDAQGANYGYTF
TRBJ1-1,TRBV2,CASSDWTESEAFF
TRBJ2-5,TRBV2,CASSEAMAGQETQYF
TRBJ1-6,TRBV6-6,CASSRQLEGPLHF
TRBJ1-5,TRBV28,CASPPRLDMGNQPQHF
TRBJ2-2,TRBV9,CASSGGYSGNSGGELFF
TRBJ1-5,TRBV28,CASSLMGQGMNQPQHF
TRBJ2-3,TRBV9,CASSVTPSGDTQYF
TRBJ1-1,TRBV7-3,CASSLQGMNTEAFF
TRBJ1-1,TRBV28,CATTLWGGAEAFF
TRBJ1-1,TRBV2,CASREALNSLEAFF
TRBJ2-1,TRBV10-2,CASRTSGSGNEQFF
TRBJ1-1,TRBV18,CASSPSLFRPGNTEAFF